These T cell receptor beta chains were read from a single sample in a study of cytomegalovirus exposure and HLA in healthy donors. TCRdb's table, derived via immunoSEQ multiplex PCR, lists solely in-frame clones and lacks some. The sample has 55,000 to 70,000 clones; 75% to 85% are singletons. Specimen: PBMCs. These receptors came from a man aged 18 to 29 in good health and CMV-seropositive. CDR3s include the opening cysteine and the closing phenylalanine or tryptophan. The D gene is left open where the match is weak. Expanded clones are given a class, and other clones once, few, many or no size at all.

>TRBJ1-5|NA|TRBD1|TRBV28|14
CASSPGTGNQPQHF
TGTGCCAGCAGTCCCGGGACAGGGAATCAGCCCCAGCATTTT
>TRBJ1-4|NA|TRBD1|TRBV18|15
CASSPIRDRNEKLFF
TGTGCCAGCTCACCGATCCGGGACAGGAACGAAAAACTGTTTTTT
>TRBJ2-2|once|NA|TRBV5-4|13
CASSLVGTGELFF
TGTGCCAGCAGCTTGGTCGGCACCGGGGAGCTGTTTTTT
>TRBJ1-2|NA|NA|TRBV7-8|14
CASTSGGGTRGYTF
TGTGCCAGCACCTCGGGGGGAGGGACTCGGGGCTACACCTTC
>TRBJ2-3|few|TRBD2|TRBV28|14
CASTSGRSTDTQYF
TGTGCCAGCACTAGCGGGCGGTCCACAGATACGCAGTATTTT
>TRBJ1-3|NA|NA|TRBV6-7|17
CASSYFLCRGSGNTIYF
TGTGCCAGCAGTTACTTTTTATGCCGGGGCTCTGGAAACACCATATATTTT
>TRBJ2-5|NA|TRBD1|TRBV7-9|17
CASSNRKAGTAQETQYF
TGTGCCAGCAGCAATAGGAAAGCCGGGACAGCACAAGAGACCCAGTACTTC
>TRBJ2-1|NA|NA|TRBV2|15
CASSRRPLGDNEQFF
TGTGCCAGCAGTCGGAGGCCACTCGGAGACAATGAGCAGTTCTTC
>TRBJ2-7|NA|NA|TRBV11-1|15
CASSPGRHGAYEQYF
TGTGCCAGCAGCCCGGGAAGGCACGGGGCCTACGAGCAGTACTTC
>TRBJ1-1|NA|NA|TRBV19|12
CASSRGYTEAFF
TGTGCCAGTAGCAGGGGTTACACTGAAGCTTTCTTT
>TRBJ2-7|NA|TRBD1|TRBV29-1|14
CSVEGPGTGFEQYF
TGCAGCGTTGAAGGTCCGGGGACAGGGTTTGAGCAGTACTTC
>TRBJ1-1|NA|TRBD1|TRBV7-9|15
CASSSRDSFNTEAFF
TGTGCCAGCAGCTCCCGGGACAGCTTCAACACTGAAGCTTTCTTT
>TRBJ1-1|NA|TRBD1|TRBV29-1|13
CSVKQGVRTEAFF
TGCAGCGTTAAACAGGGGGTGCGCACTGAAGCTTTCTTT
>TRBJ2-2|NA|NA|TRBV6-4|15
CASSDSSLHTGELFF
TGTGCCAGCAGTGACTCATCACTACACACCGGGGAGCTGTTTTTT
>TRBJ1-5|NA|NA|TRBV7-8|16
CASSPRTVYSNQPQHF
TGTGCCAGCAGCCCCCGGACAGTCTATAGCAATCAGCCCCAGCATTTT
>TRBJ1-2|NA|TRBD1|TRBV29-1|14
CSVERGLANYGYTF
TGCAGCGTTGAGAGGGGGCTAGCTAACTATGGCTACACCTTC